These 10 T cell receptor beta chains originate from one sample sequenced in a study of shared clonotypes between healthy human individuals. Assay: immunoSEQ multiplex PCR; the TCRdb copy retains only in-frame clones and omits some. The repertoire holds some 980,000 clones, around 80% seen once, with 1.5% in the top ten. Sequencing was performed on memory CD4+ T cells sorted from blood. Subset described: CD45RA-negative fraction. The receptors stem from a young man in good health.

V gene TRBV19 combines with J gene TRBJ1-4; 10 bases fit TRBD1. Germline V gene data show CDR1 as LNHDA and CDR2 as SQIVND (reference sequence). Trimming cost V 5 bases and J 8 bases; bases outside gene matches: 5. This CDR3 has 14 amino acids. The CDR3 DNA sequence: TGTGCCAGTAGTCTCGGGACAGGGGTCGAAAAACTGTTTTTT. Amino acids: CASSLGTGVEKLFF.

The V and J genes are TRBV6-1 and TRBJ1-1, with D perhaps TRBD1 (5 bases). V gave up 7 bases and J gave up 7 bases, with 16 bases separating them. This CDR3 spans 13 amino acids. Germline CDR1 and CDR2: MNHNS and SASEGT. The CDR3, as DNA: TGTGCCAGCACTCTTCAGGGTTCTGGTGAAGCTTTCTTT. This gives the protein CASTLQGSGEAFF.

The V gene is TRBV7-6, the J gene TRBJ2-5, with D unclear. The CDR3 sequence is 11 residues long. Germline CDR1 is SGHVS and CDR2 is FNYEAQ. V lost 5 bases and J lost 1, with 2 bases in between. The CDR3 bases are TGTGCCAGCAGCGCCCAAGAGACCCAGTACTTC. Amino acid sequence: CASSAQETQYF.

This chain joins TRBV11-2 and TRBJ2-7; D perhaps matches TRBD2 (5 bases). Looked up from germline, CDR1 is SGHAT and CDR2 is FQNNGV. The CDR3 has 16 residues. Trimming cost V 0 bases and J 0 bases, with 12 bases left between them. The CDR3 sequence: CASSLDLSGFSYEQYF. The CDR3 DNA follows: TGTGCCAGCAGCTTAGATCTCTCGGGATTCTCCTACGAGCAGTACTTC.

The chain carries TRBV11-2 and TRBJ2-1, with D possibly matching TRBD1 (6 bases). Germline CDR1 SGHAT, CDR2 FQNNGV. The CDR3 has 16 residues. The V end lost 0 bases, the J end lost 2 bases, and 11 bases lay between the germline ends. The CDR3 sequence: CASSLDQGKTYNEQFF. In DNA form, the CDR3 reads TGTGCCAGCAGCTTAGATCAGGGGAAAACCTACAATGAGCAGTTCTTC.

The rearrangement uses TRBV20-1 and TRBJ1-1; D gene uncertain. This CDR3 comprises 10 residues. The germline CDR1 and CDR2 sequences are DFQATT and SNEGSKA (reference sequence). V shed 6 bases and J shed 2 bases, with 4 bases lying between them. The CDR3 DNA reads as TGCAGTGCGTCAAACACTGAAGCTTTCTTT. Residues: CSASNTEAFF.

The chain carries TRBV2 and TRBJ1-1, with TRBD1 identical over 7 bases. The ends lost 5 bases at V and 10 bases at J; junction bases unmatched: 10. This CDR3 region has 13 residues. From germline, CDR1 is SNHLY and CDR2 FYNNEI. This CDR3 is CASSTWDSQAAFF. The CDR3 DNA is TGTGCCAGCAGTACCTGGGACAGCCAAGCAGCTTTCTTT.

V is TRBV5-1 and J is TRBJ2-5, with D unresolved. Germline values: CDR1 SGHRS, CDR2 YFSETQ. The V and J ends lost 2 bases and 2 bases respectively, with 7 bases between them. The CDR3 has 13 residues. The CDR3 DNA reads TGCGCCAGCAGCTTTACAGCACAAGAGACCCAGTACTTC. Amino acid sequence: CASSFTAQETQYF.

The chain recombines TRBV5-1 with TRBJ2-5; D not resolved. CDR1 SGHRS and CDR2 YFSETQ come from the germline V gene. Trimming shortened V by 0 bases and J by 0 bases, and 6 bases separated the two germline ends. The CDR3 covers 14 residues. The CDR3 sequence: CASSLDGDQETQYF. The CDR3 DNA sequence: TGCGCCAGCAGCTTGGACGGAGACCAAGAGACCCAGTACTTC.

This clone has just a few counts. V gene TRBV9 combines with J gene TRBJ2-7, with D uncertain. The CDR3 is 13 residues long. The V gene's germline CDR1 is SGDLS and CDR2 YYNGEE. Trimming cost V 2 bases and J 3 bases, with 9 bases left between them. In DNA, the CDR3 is TGTGCCAGCAGCGTGGTTTGGGACTACGAGCAGTACTTC. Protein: CASSVVWDYEQYF.